These 25 T cell receptor beta chains share one sample of origin, sequenced in a study of blood T cell repertoires in COVID-19. Data came from immunoSEQ multiplex PCR; TCRdb stores just in-frame clones and leaves some out. In the table there are 300,000 to 450,000 clones, around 90% of which are singletons. The sequencing sample was made of peripheral blood. These receptors were obtained from a woman aged 25 to 39 with COVID-19, enrolled during active disease.

The chain is built from TRBV19 and TRBJ1-2; D is undetermined. CDR1 is LNHDA, CDR2 SQIVND, per germline (reference sequence). The V end was cut by 5 bases, the J end by 4 bases, with 8 bases between. The CDR3 contains 12 residues. CDR3: CASSLPGYGYTF. CDR3 nucleotides: TGTGCCAGTAGTCTTCCGGGCTATGGCTACACCTTC.

The chain uses TRBV19 and TRBJ2-1, with a possible D match to TRBD2 (7 bases). The CDR3 length is 15 residues. V lost 6 bases, J lost 4 bases, and 16 bases lay in between. Germline CDR1 LNHDA, CDR2 SQIVND (reference sequence). The CDR3 reads CASRVAGDTYNEQFF. In DNA, the CDR3 is TGTGCCAGTAGGGTGGCGGGGGACACTTACAATGAGCAGTTCTTC.

This sequence joins TRBV14 and TRBJ2-1; a weak D match, TRBD2 (5 bases). The length of the CDR3 is 12 residues. The germline CDR1 and CDR2 sequences are SGHDN and FVKESK. V lost 4 bases, J lost 9 bases, and 10 bases lay in between. The CDR3 is CASSPGIVEQFF. The CDR3 nucleotides are TGTGCCAGCAGCCCGGGGATTGTTGAGCAGTTCTTC.

The chain links TRBV7-6 to TRBJ2-1, with TRBD1 matching 7 bases. V gave up 5 bases and J gave up 4 bases; unmatched junction bases: 17. Germline V CDR1 and CDR2: SGHVS, FNYEAQ. The CDR3 covers 18 residues. The CDR3 DNA follows: TGTGCCAGCAGCGCCCTAGGGGGCCTAGGCGCGGGTTACAATGAGCAGTTCTTC. It specifies CASSALGGLGAGYNEQFF.

The V gene is TRBV9, the J gene TRBJ2-7; 9 nucleotides match TRBD2. V lost 0 bases, J lost 7 bases, and 11 bases stayed unmatched. CDR1 and CDR2 (germline): SGDLS, YYNGEE. This CDR3 comprises 16 residues. The CDR3 region has the DNA TGTGCCAGCAGCGTAGACTCGCGGGAGGGCCAGGATGAGCAGTACGTC. Protein sequence: CASSVDSREGQDEQYV.

This chain links TRBV3-1 (or the pseudogene TRBV3-2) with TRBJ1-2; 9 bases align to TRBD1. The CDR3 length is 15 residues. Per the germline V gene, CDR1 is LGHDT and CDR2 is YNNKEL (reference sequence). J gave up 7 bases and V 3 bases, and 9 bases lay outside the gene matches. The CDR3 DNA follows: TGTGCCAGCAGCCAGGGACAGGGTTCCTCTGCTGGCTACACCTTC. Translated, it gives CASSQGQGSSAGYTF.

The chain couples TRBV5-1 to TRBJ2-1, with TRBD1 identical over 8 bases. Trimming at V came to 3 bases and at J to 5 bases, leaving 4 bases not matched to a gene. Germline CDR1 and CDR2: SGHRS and YFSETQ. This CDR3 is built from 14 residues. The DNA of the CDR3 is TGCGCCAGCAGCTCCGACAGGGGAAACAATGAGCAGTTCTTC. It codes for CASSSDRGNNEQFF.

This chain connects TRBV27 to TRBJ2-7; 12 nucleotides align to TRBD2. CDR1 is MNHEY and CDR2 is SMNVEV in the germline V gene (reference sequence). The CDR3 has 14 amino acids. V lost 6 bases, J lost 3 bases, and 3 bases stayed unmatched. The chain's CDR3 is CASSPGLAGYEQYV. In nucleotides, the CDR3 is TGTGCCAGCAGCCCGGGACTAGCGGGCTACGAGCAGTACGTC.

This clone was recorded once. The J gene is TRBJ2-4, the V gene TRBV10-2; TRBD1 aligns across 7 bases. Germline V gene sequence: CDR1 WSHSY, CDR2 SAAADI. The CDR3 is made up of 17 amino acids. With V trimmed by 7 bases and J by 2 bases, 14 bases remained unmatched. For the CDR3, the DNA is TGCGCCAGCACAGACAGGGTAGGGTCTGGCCCCAAAAACATTCAGTACTTC. This translates into CASTDRVGSGPKNIQYF.

The chain uses TRBV6-6 and TRBJ1-2; D is undetermined. The CDR3 extends over 14 amino acids. Germline CDR1 reads MNHNY; CDR2 reads SVGAGI (reference sequence). V was cut by 6 bases and J by 3 bases, with 14 bases left in between. The CDR3 is CASSRRVGDYGYTF. DNA of the CDR3: TGTGCCAGCAGCCGCCGGGTAGGCGACTATGGCTACACCTTC.

The chain employs TRBV14 and TRBJ2-3; D is unclear. Trimming removed 4 bases from V and 0 bases from J, with 5 bases in between. CDR3 length equals 13 residues. In germline, CDR1 is SGHDN, CDR2 FVKESK. Here the CDR3 DNA reads TGTGCCAGCAGCCCGGTCAGCACAGATACGCAGTATTTT. Amino acid sequence: CASSPVSTDTQYF.

V gene TRBV12-5 combines with J gene TRBJ2-1; 12 bases are a match to TRBD2. Germline V CDR1 and CDR2: LGHNT, FRNRAP. The CDR3 length is 18 residues. Trimming took 4 bases from V and 8 from J; bases not matched to a gene: 15. CDR3 nucleotide sequence: TGTGCTAGTGGTTCATCTCTAGCGGGAGGGCTGCTTAGGGATGAGCAGTTCTTC. It translates to CASGSSLAGGLLRDEQFF.

The J gene is TRBJ2-2, the V gene TRBV2; the match to TRBD2 covers 7 bases. Trimming took 1 base from V and 7 from J; bases not matched to a gene: 9. CDR3 length: 16 amino acids. From germline, CDR1 is SNHLY and CDR2 FYNNEI. The CDR3 nucleotides are TGTGCCAGCAGTGAAGTCGCACTGTGGGGGGGCGGGGAGCTGTTTTTT. It translates to CASSEVALWGGGELFF.

This clone was detected a few times. The chain joins TRBV18 to TRBJ1-2; maybe TRBD1 (5 bases). This CDR3 spans 14 amino acids. Germline CDR1 and CDR2: KGHSH and LQKENI. V lost 6 bases and J lost 0, with 11 bases in between. The CDR3 DNA reads TGTGCCAGCTCTACTGACAGCGCTAACTATGGCTACACCTTC. Residues: CASSTDSANYGYTF.

The chain couples TRBV10-3 to TRBJ1-1; possibly TRBD1 for D (5 bases). V was clipped by 6 bases and J by 1 base, with 15 bases between them. Germline CDR1 ENHRY, CDR2 SYGVKD. This CDR3 has 15 residues. CDR3 in amino acids: CAIRAQGGGNTEAFF. The DNA of the CDR3 is TGTGCCATCAGGGCCCAGGGCGGGGGGAACACTGAAGCTTTCTTT.

The rearrangement uses TRBV12-5 and TRBJ2-1, with 7 bases lining up with TRBD2. Trimming at V came to 1 base and at J to 0 bases, leaving 3 bases not matched to a gene. CDR1 LGHNT and CDR2 FRNRAP come from the germline V gene. CDR3 length: 16 amino acids. This CDR3 is CASGLESGTSYNEQFF. The CDR3 DNA reads TGTGCTAGTGGTTTGGAAAGCGGGACCTCCTACAATGAGCAGTTCTTC.

The chain combines TRBV13 with TRBJ2-3; D is possibly TRBD2 (5 bases). CDR1 and CDR2 from the germline V gene are PRHDT and FYEKMQ (reference sequence). CDR3 length equals 13 residues. V shed 4 bases and J shed 6 bases, with 11 bases lying between them. CDR3 region: CASSSRTGDTQYF. The CDR3 DNA sequence: TGTGCCAGCAGCTCTCGGACTGGGGATACGCAGTATTTT.

V and J are TRBV5-4 and TRBJ2-1; D call uncertain. This CDR3 is 16 amino acids long. CDR1 and CDR2 from the germline V gene are SGHNT and YYREEE (reference sequence). V shed 0 bases and J shed 0 bases, with 10 bases lying between them. In DNA form, the CDR3 reads TGTGCCAGCAGCTTGGGACTCCTCAGCTCCTACAATGAGCAGTTCTTC. It encodes CASSLGLLSSYNEQFF.

This rearrangement joins TRBV7-2 to TRBJ2-3, with 16 positions matching TRBD2. J lost 4 bases, V lost 4 bases, and 5 bases had no gene match. Germline V gene sequence: CDR1 SGHTA, CDR2 FQGNSA. This CDR3 region has 17 residues. The CDR3 DNA is TGTGCCAGCAGCTCGGGACTAGCGGGGGGGATTGCAGATACGCAGTATTTT. Translating gives CASSSGLAGGIADTQYF.

This sequence joins TRBV6-5 and TRBJ1-2, with 7 nucleotides matching TRBD1. This CDR3 spans 14 amino acids. After removal of 6 bases from V and 0 bases from J, the junction contained 4 bases not matched to a gene. Germline V lookup: CDR1 MNHEY, CDR2 SVGAGI. CDR3 region: CASSRDSSNYGYTF. In DNA form, the CDR3 reads TGTGCCAGCAGCCGGGACAGTTCTAACTATGGCTACACCTTC.

CDR3 DNA sequence: TGTGCCAGTAGTACTGGACAGCTCTCCTACAATGAGCAGTTCTTC. The encoded protein is CASSTGQLSYNEQFF. The chain is built from TRBV19 and TRBJ2-1, with D possibly matching TRBD1 (6 bases). Germline CDR1 LNHDA, CDR2 SQIVND (reference sequence). Deletions cut 4 bases from V and 0 bases from J, with 10 bases between. CDR3 length equals 15 residues. The full variable domain, in which reference TRBV19 and TRBJ2-1 provide the parts outside the CDR3, is DGGITQSPKYLFRKEGQNVTLSCEQNLNHDAMYWYRQDPGQGLRLIYYSQIVNDFQKGDIAEGYSVSREKKESFPLTVTSAQKNPTAFYLCASSTGQLSYNEQFFGPGTRLTVL.

In DNA form, the CDR3 reads TGTGCCAGCAGCCTACGAAAGACTAGCGGGGGACAAGAGACCCAGTACTTC. Translated, it gives CASSLRKTSGGQETQYF. The V call is TRBV14, the J call TRBJ2-5; 12 bases fit TRBD2. There are 17 residues in the CDR3. Unmatched junction bases numbered 8, after V lost 4 bases and J lost 2 bases. The germline V gene has CDR1 SGHDN and CDR2 FVKESK.

This chain uses TRBV6-6 with TRBJ2-5; D remains ambiguous. The CDR3 covers 14 residues. V lost 1 base and J 9 bases, leaving 15 bases between the germline ends. From germline, CDR1 is MNHNY and CDR2 SVGAGI (reference sequence). The CDR3 DNA follows: TGTGCCAGCAGTTACTGGTCGCGCAATGAGGCCCAGTACTTC. It specifies CASSYWSRNEAQYF.

This clone was detected a few times. The chain employs TRBV6-1 and TRBJ1-3; D not certain. CDR3 length: 15 amino acids. Germline values: CDR1 MNHNS, CDR2 SASEGT. The V end lost 2 bases, the J end lost 0 bases, and 8 bases lay between the germline ends. The CDR3 nucleotides read TGTGCCAGCAGTGAATCGGAGGGCTCTGGAAACACCATATATTTT. It yields the protein CASSESEGSGNTIYF.

This sequence joins TRBV5-4 and TRBJ2-1; TRBD1 matches at 8 bases. The junction had 3 bases not matched to a gene; V was cut back by 4 bases and J by 6 bases. The CDR3 spans 13 residues. Germline assignment: CDR1 SGHNT and CDR2 YYREEE (reference sequence). CDR3 residues: CASSPTGGNEQFF. The CDR3 region has the DNA TGTGCCAGCAGCCCTACAGGGGGCAATGAGCAGTTCTTC.